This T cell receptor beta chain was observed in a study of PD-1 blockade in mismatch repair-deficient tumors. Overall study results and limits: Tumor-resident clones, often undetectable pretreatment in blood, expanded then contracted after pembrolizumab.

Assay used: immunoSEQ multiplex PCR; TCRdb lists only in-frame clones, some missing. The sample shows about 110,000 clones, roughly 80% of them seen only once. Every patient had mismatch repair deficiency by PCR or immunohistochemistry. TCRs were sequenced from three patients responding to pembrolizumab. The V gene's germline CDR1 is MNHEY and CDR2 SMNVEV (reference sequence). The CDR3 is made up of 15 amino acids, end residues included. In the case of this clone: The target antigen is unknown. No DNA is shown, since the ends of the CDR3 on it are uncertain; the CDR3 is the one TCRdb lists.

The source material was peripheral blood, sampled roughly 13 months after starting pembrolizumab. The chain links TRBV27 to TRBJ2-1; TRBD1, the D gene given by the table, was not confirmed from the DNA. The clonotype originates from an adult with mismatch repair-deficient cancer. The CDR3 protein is CASSRTSNFGNEQFF.